This is a list of T cell receptor beta chains from one sample in a study of T-cell memory formation after mild COVID-19. TCRdb used MiXCR to reprocess the 5' RACE reads, holding one entry per CDR3 protein. Here the sample spans 100,000 or so distinct CDR3 sequences, 11% being singletons. The sequenced sample was PBMCs or a T cell subset sorted from them (not recorded which). The receptors were gathered from a man between 18 and 35 years old who had mild COVID-19 (a few samples of this study predate the infection). Cell type and time point are not known. CDR3s leave out the opening cysteine and the closing phenylalanine or tryptophan. The order of the fields is clone size, J gene, V gene, CDR3 protein. Clone size is stated in some rows and not others, as once, few, many or a class when expanded.

many,TRBJ2-5,TRBV7-9,ASGLRGGFQETQY
NA,TRBJ1-6,TRBV7-3,ASSRGTGNSPLH
NA,TRBJ2-7,TRBV2,ASTWARYEQY
many,TRBJ2-1,TRBV30,AWSSSSINEQF
NA,TRBJ1-5,TRBV20-1,SARDGSIWGQPQH
few,TRBJ2-3,TRBV27,ASAWGGATTDTQY
few,TRBJ2-3,TRBV20-1,SADLALTTDTQY
NA,TRBJ2-2,TRBV5-1,ASSFTSAANTGELF
NA,TRBJ1-1,TRBV7-9,ASSSPLGTRAF
few,TRBJ2-6,TRBV4-2,ASSQAGSPSGANVLT
few,TRBJ1-1,TRBV13,ASSYRGGTEAF
few,TRBJ1-5,TRBV5-5,ASSLTPEPGGNQPQH
NA,TRBJ2-3,TRBV4-3,ASSQVQGRGTDTQY
few,TRBJ1-1,TRBV7-9,ASSADVVWTEAF
many,TRBJ1-2,TRBV27,ASSSAGTAQGYT
NA,TRBJ2-1,TRBV2,ARGQSSYNEQF
many,TRBJ1-5,TRBV7-8,ASSGRGDQPQH
few,TRBJ2-3,TRBV7-2,ASSLVPGGKGTDTQY
NA,TRBJ2-4,TRBV7-9,ASILLKYDRQVLAKNIQY
few,TRBJ1-1,TRBV5-1,ASSQNLQGVNTEAF
NA,TRBJ2-1,TRBV5-5,ASSLALAREQF
NA,TRBJ2-1,TRBV29-1,SVEPRGLGNEQF
NA,TRBJ1-1,TRBV4-3,ASSQEAGTEAF
few,TRBJ2-1,TRBV27,ASSFGLAGNNEQF
few,TRBJ2-1,TRBV2,ASSETPGEVDEQF
NA,TRBJ1-2,TRBV7-9,ASSHLVGGGSSGYT
NA,TRBJ2-5,TRBV11-3,ASSAQVGETQY
few,TRBJ2-2,TRBV6-5,ASSFKGGGWAGELF